This record looks at one T cell receptor beta chain sequence and its context. Germline V gene data show CDR1 as MNHEY and CDR2 as SVGAGI. V dropped 0 bases and J dropped 3 bases, with 15 bases sitting between them. The length of the CDR3 is 16 residues. This entry comes from a study of T cells in tuberculosis. Specified time point: new active TB diagnosis, blood taken before or within 7 days of starting treatment. Active tuberculosis patients were new diagnoses, HIV-seronegative, South African, and aged 18 years or older. The method was immunoSEQ multiplex PCR; TCRdb's version includes in-frame clones alone and lacks a portion of them. The table shows 25,000 to 30,000 clones, with about 92% occurring only once.

The rearrangement joins TRBV6-5 to TRBJ2-7, with a tentative D call TRBD2 (6 bases). This receptor was identified in an adult with tuberculosis. This specimen was PBMCs, taken at tuberculosis diagnosis. The CDR3 nucleotides read TGTGCCAGCAGTTACTCGGGGGGAGGAAAACTCTACGAGCAGTACTTC. Its translation is CASSYSGGGKLYEQYF.